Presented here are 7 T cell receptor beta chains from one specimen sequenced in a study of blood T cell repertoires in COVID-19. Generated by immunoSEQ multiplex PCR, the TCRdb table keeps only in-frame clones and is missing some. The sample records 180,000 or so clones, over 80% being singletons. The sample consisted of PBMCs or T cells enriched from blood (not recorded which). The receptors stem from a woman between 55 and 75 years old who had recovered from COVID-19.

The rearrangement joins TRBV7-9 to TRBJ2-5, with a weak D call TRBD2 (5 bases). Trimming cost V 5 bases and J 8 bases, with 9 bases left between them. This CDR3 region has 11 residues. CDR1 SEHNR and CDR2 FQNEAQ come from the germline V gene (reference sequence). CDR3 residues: CASSPEVTQYF. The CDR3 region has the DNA TGTGCCAGCAGCCCGGAGGTTACCCAGTACTTC.

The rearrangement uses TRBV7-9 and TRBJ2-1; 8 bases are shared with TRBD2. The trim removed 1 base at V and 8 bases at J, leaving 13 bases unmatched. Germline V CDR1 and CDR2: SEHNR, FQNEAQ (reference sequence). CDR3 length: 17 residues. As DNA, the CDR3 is TGTGCCAGCAGCTTAGGCGGGGGGACGCTAATGGGCGATGAGCAGTTCTTC. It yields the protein CASSLGGGTLMGDEQFF.

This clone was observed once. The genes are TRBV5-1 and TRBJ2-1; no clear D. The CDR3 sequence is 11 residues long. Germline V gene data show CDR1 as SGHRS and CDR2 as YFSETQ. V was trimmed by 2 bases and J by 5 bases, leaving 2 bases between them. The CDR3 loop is CASSFDNEQFF. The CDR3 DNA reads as TGCGCCAGCAGCTTCGACAATGAGCAGTTCTTC.

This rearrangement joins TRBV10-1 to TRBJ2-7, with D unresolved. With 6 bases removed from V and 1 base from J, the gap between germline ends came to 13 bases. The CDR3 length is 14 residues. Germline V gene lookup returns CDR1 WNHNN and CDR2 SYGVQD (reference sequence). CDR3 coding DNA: TGCGCCAGCAGCGACTCGGCTACGTCCTACGAGCAGTACTTC. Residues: CASSDSATSYEQYF.

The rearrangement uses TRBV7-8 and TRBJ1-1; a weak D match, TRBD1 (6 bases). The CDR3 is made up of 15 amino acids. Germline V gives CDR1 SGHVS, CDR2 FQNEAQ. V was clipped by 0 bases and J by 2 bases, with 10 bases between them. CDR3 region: CASSLARTENTEAFF. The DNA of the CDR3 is TGTGCCAGCAGCTTAGCCAGGACAGAAAACACTGAAGCTTTCTTT.

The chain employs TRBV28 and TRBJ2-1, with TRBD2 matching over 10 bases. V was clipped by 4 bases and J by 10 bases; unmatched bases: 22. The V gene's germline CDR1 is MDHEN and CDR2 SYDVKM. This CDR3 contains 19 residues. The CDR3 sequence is CASSWVGEYSGRPPGEQFF. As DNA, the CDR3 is TGTGCCAGCAGTTGGGTGGGGGAATATAGCGGGAGGCCCCCGGGGGAGCAGTTCTTC. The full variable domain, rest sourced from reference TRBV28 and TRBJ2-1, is DVKVTQSSRYLVKRTGEKVFLECVQDMDHENMFWYRQDPGLGLRLIYFSYDVKMKEKGDIPEGYSVSREKKERFSLILESASTNQTSMYLCASSWVGEYSGRPPGEQFFGPGTRLTVL.

DNA for the CDR3: TGTGCCAGCAGCCCTCGAGAGTCCTACAATGAGCAGTTCTTC. The encoded protein is CASSPRESYNEQFF. This chain joins TRBV5-6 and TRBJ2-1; D is ambiguous. Trimming removed 4 bases from V and 1 base from J, with 9 bases in between. Per the germline V gene, CDR1 is SGHDT and CDR2 is YYEEEE. The CDR3 contains 14 residues.